This is a list of T cell receptor beta chains from one sample in a study of blood T cell repertoires in COVID-19. Generated by immunoSEQ multiplex PCR, the TCRdb table keeps only in-frame clones and is missing some. The sample includes about 370,000 clones, roughly nine tenths of them seen just once. The sequenced material came from peripheral blood. The receptors were gathered from a woman in her 30s with COVID-19, enrolled during active disease. Both conserved end residues are part of each CDR3. A D gene is named only where the DNA matches it firmly. The size field is filled for only some rows; it gives once, few, many or a size class.

D	V	size	J	CDR3	DNA
NA	TRBV29-1	NA	TRBJ2-7	CSVDGKGAYEQYF	TGCAGCGTTGATGGAAAGGGGGCCTACGAGCAGTACTTC
NA	TRBV28	NA	TRBJ1-6	CASSYNSVSPLHF	TGTGCCAGCTCTTACAATAGCGTCTCACCCCTCCACTTT
NA	TRBV11-2	NA	TRBJ1-2	CASSFSTYGYTF	TGTGCCAGCAGCTTTAGTACTTATGGCTACACCTTC
TRBD2	TRBV15	NA	TRBJ2-3	CATSLGGSGTDTQYF	TGTGCCACCAGCTTGGGCGGGAGCGGCACAGATACGCAGTATTTT
NA	TRBV7-8	NA	TRBJ1-2	CASSYLQDYGYTF	TGTGCCAGCAGCTATTTACAGGACTATGGCTACACCTTC
NA	TRBV19	NA	TRBJ1-2	CASLPRGGAIGYTF	TGTGCCAGCCTCCCCCGGGGGGGGGCGATTGGCTACACCTTC
NA	TRBV12-3/TRBV12-4	NA	TRBJ1-2	CASGITINYGYTF	TGTGCCAGCGGAATAACTATCAACTATGGCTACACCTTC
TRBD2	TRBV27	NA	TRBJ2-7	CASSFLAGPGEQYF	TGTGCCAGCAGTTTTCTAGCGGGACCAGGGGAGCAGTACTTC
NA	TRBV7-2	NA	TRBJ1-5	CASSLTGQPQHF	TGTGCCAGCAGCCTCACAGGTCAGCCCCAGCATTTT
NA	TRBV5-1	NA	TRBJ1-1	CASSSTANTEAFF	TGCGCCAGCAGCTCGACAGCAAACACTGAAGCTTTCTTT
NA	TRBV19	NA	TRBJ2-5	CASSTDSEWETQYF	TGTGCCAGTAGTACGGACAGTGAGTGGGAGACCCAGTACTTC
TRBD1	TRBV10-2	NA	TRBJ1-1	CASNYKGTGRTEAFF	TGCGCCAGCAACTATAAGGGGACAGGGCGGACTGAAGCTTTCTTT
TRBD1	TRBV7-2	NA	TRBJ2-2	CASRRGQGTGELFF	TGTGCCAGCAGGAGAGGACAGGGTACCGGGGAGCTGTTTTTT
NA	TRBV6-1	once	TRBJ2-3	CASSETKAVGVATDTQYF	TGTGCCAGCAGTGAAACGAAGGCTGTCGGGGTGGCCACAGATACGCAGTATTTT
NA	TRBV9	NA	TRBJ1-6	CASSPSLSPSPLHF	TGTGCCAGCAGCCCCTCGTTGAGTCCTTCACCCCTCCACTTT
NA	TRBV6-5	NA	TRBJ1-6	CASYRARNSPLHF	TGTGCCAGTTACAGGGCGAGGAATTCACCCCTCCACTTT
NA	TRBV3-1/TRBV3-2	NA	TRBJ2-5	CASSQDSETQYF	TGTGCCAGCAGCCAAGATTCGGAGACCCAGTACTTC
NA	TRBV28	NA	TRBJ2-5	CASTGGGRETQYF	TGTGCCAGTACAGGGGGCGGGAGGGAGACCCAGTACTTC
NA	TRBV9	NA	TRBJ1-1	CASTPGLKNTEAFF	TGTGCCAGCACCCCGGGGTTGAAGAACACTGAAGCTTTCTTT
NA	TRBV11-3	NA	TRBJ2-3	CASSVRGGPSTDTQYF	TGTGCCAGCAGCGTACGGGGAGGCCCCTCCACAGATACGCAGTATTTT
TRBD1	TRBV11-2	NA	TRBJ2-2	CASSRDRANTGELFF	TGTGCCAGCAGCAGGGACAGGGCGAACACCGGGGAGCTGTTTTTT
TRBD1	TRBV11-2	NA	TRBJ2-7	CASSLAGGGNEQYF	TGTGCCAGCAGCTTAGCAGGGGGCGGAAACGAGCAGTACTTC
NA	TRBV14	NA	TRBJ2-3	CASSQEMGLDTQYF	TGTGCCAGCAGCCAAGAAATGGGCTTGGATACGCAGTATTTT
NA	TRBV5-6	NA	TRBJ2-3	CASSLGGTDTQYF	TGTGCCAGCAGCTTGGGAGGAACAGATACGCAGTATTTT
TRBD1	TRBV10-3	NA	TRBJ1-6	CAIRRQGYSPLHF	TGTGCCATCAGGAGACAGGGGTATTCACCCCTCCACTTT
NA	TRBV27	NA	TRBJ2-1	CASSKTTGSYNEQFF	TGTGCCAGCAGTAAAACGACTGGCTCCTACAATGAGCAGTTCTTC
TRBD1	TRBV28	NA	TRBJ1-4	CASSPAPGQGMNEKLFF	TGTGCCAGCAGTCCCGCCCCTGGACAGGGGATGAATGAAAAACTGTTTTTT
TRBD1	TRBV28	NA	TRBJ2-2	CASSFPDRVPTGELFF	TGTGCCAGCAGTTTCCCCGACAGGGTCCCCACCGGGGAGCTGTTTTTT
TRBD2	TRBV24-1	NA	TRBJ2-5	CATSDTSGRAGETQYF	TGTGCCACCAGTGATACTAGCGGGAGGGCCGGGGAGACCCAGTACTTC
NA	TRBV19	once	TRBJ1-5	CASTYQGGNQPQHF	TGTGCCAGTACCTATCAGGGCGGTAATCAGCCCCAGCATTTT
TRBD2	TRBV10-3	NA	TRBJ2-7	CAITQGASGGSSYEQYF	TGTGCCATCACCCAGGGGGCTAGCGGGGGGTCCTCCTACGAGCAGTACTTC
NA	TRBV2	NA	TRBJ2-7	CASSELPGATYEQYF	TGTGCCAGCAGTGAACTTCCAGGGGCGACGTACGAGCAGTACTTC
NA	TRBV18	NA	TRBJ1-1	CASSPSEGGSTEAFF	TGTGCCAGCTCACCATCAGAGGGGGGGAGCACTGAAGCTTTCTTT
NA	TRBV9	NA	TRBJ2-5	CASSVVGANEETQYF	TGTGCCAGCAGCGTAGTAGGGGCTAACGAAGAGACCCAGTACTTC
NA	TRBV11-2	NA	TRBJ1-5	CASSLGGLEAQHF	TGTGCCAGCAGCTTAGGGGGGCTTGAGGCCCAGCATTTT
NA	TRBV4-1	NA	TRBJ2-3	CASSQGRGGTDTQYF	TGCGCCAGCAGCCAAGGGAGGGGTGGCACAGATACGCAGTATTTT
TRBD1	TRBV6-2/TRBV6-3	NA	TRBJ2-7	CASSYGGDRGLHEQYF	TGTGCCAGCAGTTACGGTGGAGACAGGGGGCTCCACGAGCAGTACTTC
NA	TRBV6-2/TRBV6-3	NA	TRBJ1-6	CASSDLVREGNSPLHF	TGTGCCAGCAGTGACCTTGTCCGGGAGGGGAATTCACCCCTCCACTTT
NA	TRBV15	NA	TRBJ2-7	CATSRETGILYEQYF	TGTGCCACCAGCAGAGAAACAGGGATTCTCTACGAGCAGTACTTC
NA	TRBV30	NA	TRBJ2-1	CAWSVGGTVGEQFF	TGTGCCTGGAGTGTAGGGGGGACAGTAGGTGAGCAGTTCTTC
NA	TRBV28	NA	TRBJ1-2	CASSLLMWGRGSQGYTF	TGTGCCAGCAGCCTTTTAATGTGGGGCCGGGGGAGTCAAGGCTACACCTTC
TRBD2	TRBV6-2/TRBV6-3	NA	TRBJ2-3	CASSYGREFFTDTQYF	TGTGCCAGCAGTTATGGGCGGGAGTTCTTCACAGATACGCAGTATTTT
TRBD1	TRBV27	NA	TRBJ2-7	CASSTGQGPYEQYF	TGTGCCAGCAGTACGGGACAGGGGCCCTACGAGCAGTACTTC
TRBD2	TRBV13	NA	TRBJ2-6	CASTSRLAGAGANVLTF	TGTGCCAGCACGAGTAGGCTAGCGGGAGCTGGGGCCAACGTCCTGACTTTC